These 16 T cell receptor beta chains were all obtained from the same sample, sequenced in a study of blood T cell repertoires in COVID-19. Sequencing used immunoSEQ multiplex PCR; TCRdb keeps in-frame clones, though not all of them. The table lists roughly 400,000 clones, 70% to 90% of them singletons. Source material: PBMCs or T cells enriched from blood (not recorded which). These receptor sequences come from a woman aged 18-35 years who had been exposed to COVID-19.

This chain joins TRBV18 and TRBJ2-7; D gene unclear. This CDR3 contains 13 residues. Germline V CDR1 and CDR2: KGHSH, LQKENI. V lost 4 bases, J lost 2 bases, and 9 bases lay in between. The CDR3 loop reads CASSLAQAYEQYF. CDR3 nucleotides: TGTGCCAGCTCACTGGCGCAGGCCTACGAGCAGTACTTC. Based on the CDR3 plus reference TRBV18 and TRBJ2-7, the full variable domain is NAGVMQNPRHLVRRRGQEARLRCSPMKGHSHVYWYRQLPEEGLKFMVYLQKENIIDESGMPKERFSAEFPKEGPSILRIQQVVRGDSAAYFCASSLAQAYEQYFGPGTRLTVT.

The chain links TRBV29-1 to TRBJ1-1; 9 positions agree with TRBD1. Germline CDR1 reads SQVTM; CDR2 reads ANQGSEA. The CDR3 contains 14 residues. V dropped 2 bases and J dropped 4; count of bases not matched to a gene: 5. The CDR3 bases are TGCAGCGTTGAAACAGGGGGCCTCGGCACTGAAGCTTTCTTT. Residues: CSVETGGLGTEAFF.

The CDR3 DNA sequence: TGTGCCAGCTCAACTGACAGGGGGGAAAAACTGTTTTTT. Encoded protein: CASSTDRGEKLFF. This chain links TRBV18 with TRBJ1-4; 9 bases line up with TRBD1. The J segment lost 8 bases and the V segment lost 5 bases, leaving 3 bases of the junction unmatched. Germline CDR1 KGHSH, CDR2 LQKENI. The CDR3 is 13 residues long.

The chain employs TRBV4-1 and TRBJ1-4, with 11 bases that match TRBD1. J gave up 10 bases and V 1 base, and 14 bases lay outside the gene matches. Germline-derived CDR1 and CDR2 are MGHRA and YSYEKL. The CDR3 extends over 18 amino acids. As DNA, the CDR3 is TGCGCCAGCAGCCAAGCCGGGACAGGGGGAGGTTTGACAGGAAAACTGTTTTTT. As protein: CASSQAGTGGGLTGKLFF.

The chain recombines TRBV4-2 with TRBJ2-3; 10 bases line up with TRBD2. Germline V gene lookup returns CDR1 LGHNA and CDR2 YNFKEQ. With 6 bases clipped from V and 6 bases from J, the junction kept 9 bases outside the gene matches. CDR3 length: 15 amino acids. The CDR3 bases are TGTGCCAGCAGTATAACTAGCGGGGAAGCGGATACGCAGTATTTT. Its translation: CASSITSGEADTQYF.

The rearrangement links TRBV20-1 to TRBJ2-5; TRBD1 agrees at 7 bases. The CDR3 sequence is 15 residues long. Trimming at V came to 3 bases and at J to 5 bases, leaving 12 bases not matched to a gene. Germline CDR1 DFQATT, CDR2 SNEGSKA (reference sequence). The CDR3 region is CSASEQGKEWETQYF. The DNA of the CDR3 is TGCAGTGCTAGTGAACAGGGGAAGGAGTGGGAGACCCAGTACTTC.

The CDR3 region is CASSTDSQETQYF. The DNA for the CDR3 is TGTGCCAGCAGCACGGACAGCCAAGAGACCCAGTACTTC. This chain connects TRBV9 to TRBJ2-5, with a weak D call TRBD1 (6 bases). The CDR3 is 13 residues long. V was cut by 4 bases and J by 1 base, with 8 bases left in between. The germline CDR1 and CDR2 sequences are SGDLS and YYNGEE.

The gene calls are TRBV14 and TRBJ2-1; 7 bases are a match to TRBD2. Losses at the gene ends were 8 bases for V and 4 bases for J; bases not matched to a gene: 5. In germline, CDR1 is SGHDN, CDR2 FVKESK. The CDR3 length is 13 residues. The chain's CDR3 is CASSLGLYNEQFF. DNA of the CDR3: TGTGCCAGCTCATTGGGACTATACAATGAGCAGTTCTTC.

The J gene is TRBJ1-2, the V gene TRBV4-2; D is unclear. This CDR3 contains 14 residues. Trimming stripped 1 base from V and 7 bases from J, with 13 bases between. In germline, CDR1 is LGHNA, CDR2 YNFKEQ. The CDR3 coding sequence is TGTGCCAGCAGCCAAGTGGTCGCACTCGGTGGCTACACCTTC. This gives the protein CASSQVVALGGYTF.

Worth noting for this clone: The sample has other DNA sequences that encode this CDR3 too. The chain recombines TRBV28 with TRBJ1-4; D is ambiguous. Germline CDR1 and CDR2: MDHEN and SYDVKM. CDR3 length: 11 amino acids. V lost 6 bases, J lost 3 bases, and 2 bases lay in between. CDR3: CASSSNEKLFF. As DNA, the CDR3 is TGTGCCAGCAGCTCTAATGAAAAACTGTTTTTT.

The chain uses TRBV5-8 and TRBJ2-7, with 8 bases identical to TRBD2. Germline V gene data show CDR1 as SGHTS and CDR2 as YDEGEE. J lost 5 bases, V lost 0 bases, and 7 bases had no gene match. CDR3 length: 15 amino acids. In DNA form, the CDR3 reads TGTGCCAGCAGCTTGGGGATTGTGCGGGGGGACGAGCAGTACTTC. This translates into CASSLGIVRGDEQYF.

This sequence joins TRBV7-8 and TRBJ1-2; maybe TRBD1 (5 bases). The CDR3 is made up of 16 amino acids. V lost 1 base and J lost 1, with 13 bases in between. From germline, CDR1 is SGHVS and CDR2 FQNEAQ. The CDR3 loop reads CASSLDSGPNNYGYTF. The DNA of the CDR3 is TGTGCCAGCAGCTTAGACTCAGGGCCGAATAACTATGGCTACACCTTC.

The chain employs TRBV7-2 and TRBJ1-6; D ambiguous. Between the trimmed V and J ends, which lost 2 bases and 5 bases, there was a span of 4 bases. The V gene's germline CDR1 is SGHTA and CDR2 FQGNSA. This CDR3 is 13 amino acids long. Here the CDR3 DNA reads TGTGCCAGCAGCTTACGGGATAATTCACCCCTCCACTTT. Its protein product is CASSLRDNSPLHF.

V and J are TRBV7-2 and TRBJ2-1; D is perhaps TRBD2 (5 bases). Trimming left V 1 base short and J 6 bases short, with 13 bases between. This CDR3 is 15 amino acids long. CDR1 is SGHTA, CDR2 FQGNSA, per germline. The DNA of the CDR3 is TGTGCCAGCAGCTTAGTAGGTGCTAGCTTCAATGAGCAGTTCTTC. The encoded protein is CASSLVGASFNEQFF. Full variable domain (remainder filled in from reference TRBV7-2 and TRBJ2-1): GAGVSQSPSNKVTEKGKDVELRCDPISGHTALYWYRQSLGQGLEFLIYFQGNSAPDKSGLPSDRFSAERTGGSVSTLTIQRTQQEDSAVYLCASSLVGASFNEQFFGPGTRLTVL.

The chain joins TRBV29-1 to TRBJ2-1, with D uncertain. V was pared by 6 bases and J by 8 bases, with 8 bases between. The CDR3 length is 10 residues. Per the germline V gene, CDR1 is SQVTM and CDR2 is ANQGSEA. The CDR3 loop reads CSVPPDEQFF. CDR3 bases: TGCAGCGTCCCCCCGGATGAGCAGTTCTTC.

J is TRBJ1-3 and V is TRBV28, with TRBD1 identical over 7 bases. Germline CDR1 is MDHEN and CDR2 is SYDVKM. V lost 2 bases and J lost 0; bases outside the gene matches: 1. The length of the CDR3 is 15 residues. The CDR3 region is CASSLGQASGNTIYF. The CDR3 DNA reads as TGTGCCAGCAGTTTAGGACAGGCCTCTGGAAACACCATATATTTT.